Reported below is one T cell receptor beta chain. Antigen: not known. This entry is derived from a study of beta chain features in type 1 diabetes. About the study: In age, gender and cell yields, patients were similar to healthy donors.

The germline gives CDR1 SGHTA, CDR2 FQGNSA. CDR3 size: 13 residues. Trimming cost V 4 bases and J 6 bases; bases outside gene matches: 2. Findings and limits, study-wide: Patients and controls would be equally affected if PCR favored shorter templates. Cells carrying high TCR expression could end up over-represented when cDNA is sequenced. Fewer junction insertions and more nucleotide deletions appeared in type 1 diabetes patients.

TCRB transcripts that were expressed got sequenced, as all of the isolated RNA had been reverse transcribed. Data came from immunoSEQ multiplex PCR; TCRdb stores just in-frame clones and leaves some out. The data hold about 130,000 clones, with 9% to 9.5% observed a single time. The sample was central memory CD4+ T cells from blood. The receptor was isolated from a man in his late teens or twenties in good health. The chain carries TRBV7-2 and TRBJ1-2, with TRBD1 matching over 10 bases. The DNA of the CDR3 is TGTGCCAGCAGCTCAGACAGGGGGCATGGCTACACCTTC. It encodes CASSSDRGHGYTF.